These T cell receptor beta chains were read from a single sample in a study of ipilimumab plus nivolumab after autologous stem cell transplantation. Measured with immunoSEQ multiplex PCR; TCRdb has only the in-frame clones, and not every one. Of fewer than 25,000 clones listed, 81% are singletons. The source was PBMCs, collected in a trial of ipilimumab plus nivolumab as post-transplant consolidation. These receptors were taken from a male donor with diffuse large B-cell lymphoma. Both conserved end residues are part of each CDR3. Each record gives: clone size, J gene, D gene, V gene, CDR3 protein, CDR3 DNA. D genes are given only for firm matches. Size tells how often a clone was seen (once, few, many) or the class of an expanded clone, and some rows leave it out.

- | TRBJ2-3 | TRBD1 | TRBV4-1 | CATRQGVLGGTDTQYF | TGCGCCACCCGACAGGGGGTACTCGGTGGCACAGATACGCAGTATTTT
once | TRBJ1-1 | TRBD1 | TRBV27 | CASRPTGGTEAFF | TGTGCCAGCAGGCCTACAGGGGGCACTGAAGCTTTCTTT
- | TRBJ2-1 | - | TRBV2 | CASSPKRVPNEQFF | TGTGCCAGCAGTCCGAAAAGGGTCCCCAATGAGCAGTTCTTC
- | TRBJ1-2 | - | TRBV19 | CASRDYGYTF | TGTGCCAGTCGGGACTATGGCTACACCTTC
medium-sized | TRBJ1-1 | - | TRBV6-5 | CASSYSDKAFF | TGTGCCAGCAGTTACTCGGACAAAGCTTTCTTT
- | TRBJ1-1 | - | TRBV7-9 | CASSFGRNEAFF | TGTGCCAGCAGCTTTGGCCGGAATGAAGCTTTCTTT
- | TRBJ1-1 | - | TRBV2 | CASRVAFF | TGTGCCAGCAGGGTAGCTTTCTTT
- | TRBJ1-1 | TRBD1 | TRBV6-1 | CASSSTGGTEAFF | TGTGCCAGCAGTTCTACAGGGGGCACTGAAGCTTTCTTT
- | TRBJ2-4 | TRBD2 | TRBV13 | CASSLRSGEGAKNIQYF | TGTGCCAGCAGCTTAAGATCGGGGGAGGGAGCCAAAAACATTCAGTACTTC
- | TRBJ1-1 | TRBD1 | TRBV27 | CASSFRGRAEAFF | TGTGCCAGCAGCTTCAGGGGGAGGGCTGAAGCTTTCTTT
- | TRBJ2-5 | - | TRBV5-1 | CASSLDPGGETQYF | TGCGCCAGCAGCTTGGATCCAGGCGGGGAGACCCAGTACTTC
- | TRBJ2-6 | - | TRBV5-1 | CASSPVAGANVLTF | TGCGCCAGCAGCCCAGTAGCTGGGGCCAACGTCCTGACTTTC
- | TRBJ1-2 | - | TRBV6-5 | CASSYGAGRRGYTF | TGTGCCAGCAGTTACGGGGCAGGGAGGAGAGGCTACACCTTC
- | TRBJ1-2 | TRBD1 | TRBV5-6 | CASSLEGQLIANYGYTF | TGTGCCAGCAGCTTGGAGGGACAGCTCATAGCTAACTATGGCTACACCTTC
- | TRBJ2-3 | - | TRBV11-1 | CASSATGPQGTDTQYF | TGTGCCAGCAGCGCTACGGGACCTCAGGGGACAGATACGCAGTATTTT
- | TRBJ1-4 | - | TRBV6-5 | CASRQEGLTGEKLFF | TGTGCCAGCAGGCAGGAGGGCCTGACGGGTGAAAAACTGTTTTTT
- | TRBJ2-5 | TRBD2 | TRBV7-2 | CASSAYRGGSETQYF | TGTGCCAGCAGCGCGTATCGGGGGGGGTCAGAGACCCAGTACTTC
- | TRBJ2-5 | - | TRBV25-1 | CASSELKTQYF | TGTGCCAGCAGTGAATTAAAGACCCAGTACTTC
- | TRBJ2-1 | TRBD1 | TRBV7-3 | CASSLVQGSYNEQFF | TGTGCCAGCAGCTTAGTACAGGGGAGCTACAATGAGCAGTTCTTC
- | TRBJ2-3 | - | TRBV5-8 | CASSPTDRRDTQYF | TGTGCCAGCAGCCCGACAGACAGGCGGGATACGCAGTATTTT
- | TRBJ1-2 | TRBD1 | TRBV15 | CATSTTGTGENYGYTF | TGTGCCACCAGCACAACAGGGACAGGGGAAAACTATGGCTACACCTTC
- | TRBJ1-2 | - | TRBV27 | CASRTSLGYTF | TGTGCCAGCAGAACTTCGCTTGGCTACACCTTC
- | TRBJ1-2 | TRBD1 | TRBV7-9 | CASSSPPQGHNYGYTF | TGTGCCAGCAGCTCGCCCCCACAGGGGCATAACTATGGCTACACCTTC
- | TRBJ1-6 | - | TRBV6-6 | CASSRTAYSPLHF | TGTGCCAGCAGCAGGACAGCATATTCACCCCTCCACTTT
- | TRBJ1-1 | - | TRBV9 | CASSEGTEAFF | TGTGCCAGCAGCGAGGGGACTGAAGCTTTCTTT
- | TRBJ1-3 | - | TRBV5-5 | CASSLGASRPGNTIYF | TGTGCCAGCAGCTTGGGGGCATCCAGACCTGGAAACACCATATATTTT
medium-sized | TRBJ1-4 | - | TRBV30 | CAGEDSPNEKLFF | TGTGCCGGAGAGGACAGTCCTAATGAAAAACTGTTTTTT
- | TRBJ2-3 | - | TRBV5-8 | CASSPRDPERDTQYF | TGTGCCAGCAGCCCGAGGGACCCGGAGAGAGATACGCAGTATTTT
- | TRBJ1-2 | - | TRBV7-2 | CASSIAFLGALSGYTF | TGTGCCAGCAGCATCGCCTTTTTGGGGGCGCTTTCTGGCTACACCTTC
- | TRBJ2-1 | - | TRBV28 | CASSFSFLRNPGYNEQFF | TGTGCCAGCAGTTTTTCATTCCTAAGAAACCCAGGGTACAATGAGCAGTTCTTC
- | TRBJ2-1 | - | TRBV6-4 | CASSDTRQGNEQFF | TGTGCCAGCAGTGACACCCGGCAGGGCAATGAGCAGTTCTTC
- | TRBJ2-7 | - | TRBV7-2 | CASSSKAGPYEQYF | TGTGCCAGCAGCTCAAAGGCAGGACCGTACGAGCAGTACTTC
- | TRBJ1-1 | - | TRBV9 | CASSVAPDAEAFF | TGTGCCAGCAGCGTAGCTCCGGACGCTGAAGCTTTCTTT
few | TRBJ1-2 | - | TRBV19 | CVILREDYGYTF | TGTGTCATCCTACGGGAGGACTATGGCTACACCTTC
- | TRBJ2-5 | - | TRBV7-2 | CASNARTFSETQYF | TGTGCCAGCAACGCCCGGACCTTCTCAGAGACCCAGTACTTC
- | TRBJ2-1 | - | TRBV7-2 | CASSSEIARGEQFF | TGTGCCAGCAGCTCCGAGATAGCTAGGGGTGAGCAGTTCTTC
- | TRBJ2-1 | TRBD2 | TRBV6-5 | CASNRAGPPVNEQFF | TGTGCCAGCAATCGAGCGGGGCCTCCGGTGAATGAGCAGTTCTTC
- | TRBJ1-1 | - | TRBV5-1 | CASSVVDQNTEAFF | TGCGCCAGCAGCGTGGTGGATCAAAACACTGAAGCTTTCTTT
- | TRBJ1-2 | - | TRBV23-1 | CASSQSYRDGSNYGYTF | TGCGCCAGCAGTCAATCGTACCGGGACGGTTCTAACTATGGCTACACCTTC
- | TRBJ2-7 | - | TRBV5-5 | CASSLEADYEQYF | TGTGCCAGCAGCTTGGAAGCAGATTACGAGCAGTACTTC
- | TRBJ1-4 | - | TRBV6-5 | CASAGIGATNEKLFF | TGTGCCAGCGCTGGGATTGGTGCGACTAATGAAAAACTGTTTTTT